This T cell receptor beta chain was profiled in a study of CD8 T cells in Susac syndrome. Study-level background: Blood was drawn from Susac syndrome patients while they were therapy-naive, on corticosteroids, or on intravenous immunoglobulin alone.

This CDR3 comprises 15 residues. V trimming: 6 bases; J trimming: 5 bases; junction bases outside the gene matches: 11. The germline gives CDR1 SNHLY, CDR2 FYNNEI. It was with random hexamers that about 0.45 to 1 ug RNA was reverse transcribed. The amplification used immunoSEQ multiplex PCR on TCR beta CDR3; it spanned 54 Vbeta and 13 Jbeta. Each CDR3 protein is one row after TCRdb ran MiXCR on the immunoSEQ multiplex PCR reads. The sample holds around 170,000 distinct CDR3 sequences, more than 85% seen once. The TCR sequence derives from a human donor with Susac syndrome. Material: CD8+ T cells from PBMCs. This chain uses TRBV2 with TRBJ1-1, with TRBD1 identical over 8 bases. The CDR3 DNA follows: TGTGCCAGCAGAGCCACGACAGGGGTTTTGACTGAAGCTTTCTTT. Protein sequence: CASRATTGVLTEAFF.